This T cell receptor beta chain was identified during a study of blood T cell repertoires in COVID-19. On the study more broadly: Sites across the United States, Italy and Spain contributed samples from acute and convalescent COVID-19. T cells, B-cell-depleted T cells, or PBMCs provided the cDNA or gDNA that served as material.

Authors' data handling: Cell counts per sample came from amplifying reference gene primers. TCRdb's copy holds only in-frame clones and misses some; the assay was immunoSEQ multiplex PCR. The DNA was the basis for D and trimming; V, J and clone size are from that table. The sample lists 120,000 to 150,000 clones; approximately 82% were seen once. The source material was peripheral blood. The receptor's source is a human donor with acute or convalescent COVID-19. The donor label of this sample is uncertain.

CDR3 in DNA: TGTGCCATCGGGGAGGACAGGGGGCTTGGCTACACCTTC. It specifies CAIGEDRGLGYTF. This rearrangement joins TRBV10-3 to TRBJ1-2; TRBD1 aligns across 11 bases. CDR1 ENHRY and CDR2 SYGVKD come from the germline V gene. Unmatched junction bases numbered 6, after V lost 8 bases and J lost 7 bases. The CDR3 extends over 13 amino acids.